The sequence of this TCR beta chain was determined in a study of regulatory T cells in long-lasting Graves disease. Per germline, CDR1 SGHDT and CDR2 YYEEEE. The CDR3 contains 17 residues. Trimming cost V 2 bases and J 5 bases, with 22 bases left between them. Investigators prepared the TCR beta libraries by applying iRepertoire HTBI primers and Arm-PCR of CDR3 regions. Using its own MiXCR run on the multiplex PCR reads, TCRdb lists one record per CDR3 protein. Among some 370,000 distinct CDR3 sequences listed, roughly 10% were seen once. Sample time point: newly diagnosed GD, antithyroid drugs for less than 3 months. Researchers made the TCR library from RNA that was extracted from PBMCs. This sample was also put to use in a study of T cells in Graves' hyperthyroidism and ophthalmopathy.

Sequenced material: peripheral blood mononuclear cells (PBMCs), taken at new diagnosis, from a patient treated with antithyroid drugs. This chain joins TRBV5-6 and TRBJ2-5, with D hard to call. The TCR comes from a woman aged 18-29 years with Graves disease. Here the CDR3 reads CASSFGSAAWRWETQYF. CDR3 nucleotides: TGTGCCAGCAGCTTTGGTTCCGCGGCATGGCGTTGGGAGACCCAGTACTTC.